This note documents a single TCR beta chain sequence. What it binds is not known. These data come from a study of T cell responses to AZD1222 COVID-19 vaccine. Study-level background: The study pooled second doses at about 4 or about 12 weeks.

Germline V gene sequence: CDR1 LNHDA, CDR2 SQIVND (reference sequence). V lost 6 bases to trimming and J lost 5 bases, with 17 bases between them. The CDR3 consists of 14 residues. Whole-study findings and limits: Among vaccine-associated CD4 TCRs, coverage spanned spike, with dominance at 160-218 and 743-854. Regions left unmutated in variants are reportedly the target of nearly half of spike-specific TCRs.

Using immunoSEQ multiplex PCR, the repertoire was profiled, and TCRdb retains in-frame clones only, with some absent. The table lists 100,000 to 150,000 clones, about 89% of them singletons. The V call is TRBV19, the J call TRBJ2-7, with a tentative D call TRBD2 (6 bases). Material: peripheral blood, obtained on day 0 of AZD1222 vaccination. The TCR comes from an adult in good health. The DNA for the CDR3 is TGTGCCAGTAGCTCCCGAGCGGGTACGCACGAGCAGTACTTC. The encoded protein is CASSSRAGTHEQYF.